Listed below are T cell receptor beta chains from one sample, sequenced in a study of blood T cell dynamics during melanoma immunotherapy. Clones were read by immunoSEQ multiplex PCR, and TCRdb kept only the in-frame ones, dropping some. In the table there are 25,000 to 35,000 clones, approximately 88% of which are singletons. Sequencing used blood, obtained from a patient treated with checkpoint blockade. The receptors come from a human donor with melanoma. Both conserved end residues are part of each CDR3. D genes are given only for firm matches. Some rows mark clone size as missing; the rest say once, few, many or name a class of expanded clone.

CDR3 protein,CDR3 DNA,J gene,V gene,CDR3 length,clone size,D gene
CASSQDREAFF,TGTGCCAGCAGCCAGGACAGGGAAGCTTTCTTT,TRBJ1-1,TRBV6-6,11,.,TRBD1
CASSLSGLAGGAGELFF,TGTGCCAGCAGTTTATCGGGACTAGCGGGTGGGGCCGGGGAGCTGTTTTTT,TRBJ2-2,TRBV27,17,.,TRBD2
CASSYGQGIGAFF,TGTGCCAGCAGCTACGGACAGGGGATAGGAGCTTTCTTT,TRBJ1-1,TRBV5-8,13,.,TRBD1
CASSRGGRRTDTQYF,TGTGCCAGCAGCCGGGGGGGCCGGCGCACAGATACGCAGTATTTT,TRBJ2-3,TRBV28,15,.,TRBD2
CASSSQGGATYNSPLHF,TGTGCCAGCAGTTCCCAAGGGGGAGCTACTTATAATTCACCCCTCCACTTT,TRBJ1-6,TRBV28,17,.,.
CASSPETYNSPLHF,TGTGCCAGCAGCCCTGAGACGTATAATTCACCCCTCCACTTT,TRBJ1-6,TRBV7-8,14,.,.
CASSPHNEQFF,TGTGCCAGCAGCCCCCACAATGAGCAGTTCTTC,TRBJ2-1,TRBV9,11,.,.
CASSLIQGTEAFF,TGTGCCAGCAGCCTGATACAGGGCACTGAAGCTTTCTTT,TRBJ1-1,TRBV11-3,13,.,.
CASSDSYEQYF,TGTGCCAGCAGTGACTCGTACGAGCAGTACTTC,TRBJ2-7,TRBV25-1,11,.,.
CASSHLAGGPPEQYF,TGTGCCAGCAGCCATTTAGCGGGAGGGCCTCCCGAGCAGTACTTC,TRBJ2-7,TRBV5-6,15,.,TRBD2
CASSPLRTGELFF,TGTGCCAGCAGTCCCCTTCGGACCGGGGAGCTGTTTTTT,TRBJ2-2,TRBV6-5,13,.,.
CASSPDRRRNQPQHF,TGTGCCAGTAGTCCCGACAGGAGGCGCAATCAGCCCCAGCATTTT,TRBJ1-5,TRBV19,15,.,.
CASSLRGGARFYEQYF,TGTGCCAGCAGTCTCAGGGGTGGAGCGCGATTCTACGAGCAGTACTTC,TRBJ2-7,TRBV27,16,.,.
CASSRDGANQPQHF,TGTGCCAGCAGCAGGGACGGAGCCAATCAGCCCCAGCATTTT,TRBJ1-5,TRBV7-6,14,.,.
CASSFYDRDTEAFF,TGTGCCAGCAGTTTTTATGACAGGGACACTGAAGCTTTCTTT,TRBJ1-1,TRBV9,14,.,TRBD1
CASSHRGQPGSASYEQYF,TGTGCCAGCAGCCATCGAGGGCAGCCTGGGTCCGCTTCCTACGAGCAGTACTTC,TRBJ2-7,TRBV14,18,.,.
CASSLEGGFNEQFF,TGTGCCAGCAGCTTAGAGGGGGGATTCAATGAGCAGTTCTTC,TRBJ2-1,TRBV7-8,14,.,.
CGGTGGTGELFF,TGTGGCGGGACAGGTGGCACCGGGGAGCTGTTTTTT,TRBJ2-2,TRBV2,12,once,TRBD1
CASSLGPRTDTQYF,TGTGCCAGCAGCTTGGGACCCCGCACAGATACGCAGTATTTT,TRBJ2-3,TRBV11-3,14,.,.
CASSVGQGNNYGYTF,TGTGCCAGCAGCGTGGGACAGGGAAATAACTATGGCTACACCTTC,TRBJ1-2,TRBV5-5,15,.,TRBD1
CASSQVGTATGELFF,TGCGCCAGCAGCCAAGTTGGGACAGCAACCGGGGAGCTGTTTTTT,TRBJ2-2,TRBV4-1,15,.,TRBD1
CASSLEGLAVTDTQYF,TGTGCCAGCAGCTTGGAGGGACTAGCGGTCACAGATACGCAGTATTTT,TRBJ2-3,TRBV5-4,16,.,TRBD2
CASSSTLAGDFYNEQFF,TGTGCCAGCAGCTCAACTCTAGCGGGAGATTTCTACAATGAGCAGTTCTTC,TRBJ2-1,TRBV5-4,17,.,TRBD2
CASSSRHNQPQHF,TGTGCCAGCAGCTCGAGACACAATCAGCCCCAGCATTTT,TRBJ1-5,TRBV11-2,13,.,.
CASSIGGARPDTQYF,TGTGCCAGTAGTATTGGGGGGGCCAGGCCAGATACGCAGTATTTT,TRBJ2-3,TRBV19,15,.,.
CASSDTRGTGYRETQYF,TGTGCCAGCAGCGATACCCGCGGGACAGGGTATAGAGAGACCCAGTACTTC,TRBJ2-5,TRBV7-8,17,.,TRBD1
CASSQEVRGTGELFF,TGCGCCAGCAGCCAAGAGGTTAGAGGCACCGGGGAGCTGTTTTTT,TRBJ2-2,TRBV4-3,15,.,.
CASSVTENTEAFF,TGTGCCAGCAGTGTTACGGAAAACACTGAAGCTTTCTTT,TRBJ1-1,TRBV27,13,large,.
CASSLGLAGTGETQYF,TGTGCCAGCAGCTTGGGACTAGCGGGGACAGGAGAGACCCAGTACTTC,TRBJ2-5,TRBV11-2,16,.,TRBD2
CASSSPRDLLRHNEQFF,TGTGCCAGCAGCTCCCCCCGGGACCTCCTAAGGCACAATGAGCAGTTCTTC,TRBJ2-1,TRBV7-3,17,.,.
CASSSPERTGGGNEQFF,TGTGCCAGCAGCTCGCCCGAAAGGACAGGGGGTGGCAATGAGCAGTTCTTC,TRBJ2-1,TRBV7-3,17,.,TRBD1